This entry features one T cell receptor (beta chain) sequence. PCR primers comprised 60 Vbeta and 13 Jbeta primers. Measured with immunoSEQ multiplex PCR; TCRdb has only the in-frame clones, and not every one. The data show some 100,000 clones, with approximately 76% seen just once and approximately 4% held by the top ten. The data derive from a study of cytomegalovirus exposure and HLA in healthy donors. Per the germline V gene, CDR1 is ENHRY and CDR2 is SYGVKD. The CDR3 is made up of 15 amino acids. Trimming took 5 bases from V and 4 from J; bases not matched to a gene: 9. V usage is TRBV10-3 and J usage is TRBJ1-1; 8 positions match TRBD1. Specimen: PBMCs. The receptor's source is a man aged 35 to 55 in good health and CMV-seronegative. In DNA, the CDR3 is TGTGCCATCAGTCCCGGGACAGGTTCGGGCACTGAAGCTTTCTTT. Translation gives CAISPGTGSGTEAFF.